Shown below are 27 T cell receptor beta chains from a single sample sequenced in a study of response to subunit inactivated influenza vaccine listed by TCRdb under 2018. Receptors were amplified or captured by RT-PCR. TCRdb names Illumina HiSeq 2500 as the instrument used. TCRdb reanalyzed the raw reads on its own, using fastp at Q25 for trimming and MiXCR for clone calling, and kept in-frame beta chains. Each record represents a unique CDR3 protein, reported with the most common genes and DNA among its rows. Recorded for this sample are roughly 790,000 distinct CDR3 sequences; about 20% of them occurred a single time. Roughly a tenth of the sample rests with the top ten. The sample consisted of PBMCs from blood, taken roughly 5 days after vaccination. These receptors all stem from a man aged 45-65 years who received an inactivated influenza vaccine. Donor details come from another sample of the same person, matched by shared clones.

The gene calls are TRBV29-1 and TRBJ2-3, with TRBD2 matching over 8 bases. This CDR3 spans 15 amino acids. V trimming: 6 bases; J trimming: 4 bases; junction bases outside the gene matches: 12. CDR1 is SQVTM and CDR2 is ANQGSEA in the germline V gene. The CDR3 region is CSVSLTSVVADTQYF. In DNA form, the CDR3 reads TGCAGCGTATCTTTGACTAGCGTTGTAGCAGATACGCAGTATTTT.

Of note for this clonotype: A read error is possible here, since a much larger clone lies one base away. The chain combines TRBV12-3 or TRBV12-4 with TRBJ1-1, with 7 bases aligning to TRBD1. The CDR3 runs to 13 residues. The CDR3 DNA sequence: TGTGCCAGCAGTTATGGACAGGTTACTGAAGCTCTCTTT. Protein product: CASSYGQVTEALF.

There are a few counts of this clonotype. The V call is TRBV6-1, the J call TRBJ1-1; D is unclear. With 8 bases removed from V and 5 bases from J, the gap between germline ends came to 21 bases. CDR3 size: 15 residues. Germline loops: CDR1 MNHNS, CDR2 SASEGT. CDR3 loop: CASRWERGVQTEAFF. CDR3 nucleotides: TGTGCCAGCCGCTGGGAGCGGGGAGTTCAGACTGAAGCTTTCTTT.

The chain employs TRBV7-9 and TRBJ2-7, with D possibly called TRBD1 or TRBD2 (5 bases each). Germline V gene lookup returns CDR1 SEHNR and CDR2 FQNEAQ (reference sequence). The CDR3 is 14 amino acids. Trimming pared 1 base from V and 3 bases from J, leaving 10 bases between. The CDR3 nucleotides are TGTGCCAGCAGCTTAGTAGGGACCAACTACGAGCAGTACTTC. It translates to CASSLVGTNYEQYF.

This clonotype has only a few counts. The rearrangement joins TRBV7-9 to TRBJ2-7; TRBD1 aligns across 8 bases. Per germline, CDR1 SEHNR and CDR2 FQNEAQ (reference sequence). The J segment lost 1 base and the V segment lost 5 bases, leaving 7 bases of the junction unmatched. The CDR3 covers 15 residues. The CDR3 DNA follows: TGTGCCAGCAGCACGAGAACAGGGGGATCCTACGAGCAGTACTTC. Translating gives CASSTRTGGSYEQYF.

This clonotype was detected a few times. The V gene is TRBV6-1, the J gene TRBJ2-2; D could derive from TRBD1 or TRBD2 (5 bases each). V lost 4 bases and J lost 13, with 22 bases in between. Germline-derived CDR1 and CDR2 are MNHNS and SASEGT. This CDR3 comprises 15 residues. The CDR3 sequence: CASSVMRITGDGLFF. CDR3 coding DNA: TGTGCCAGCAGTGTAATGAGGATTACCGGGGACGGGCTGTTTTTT.

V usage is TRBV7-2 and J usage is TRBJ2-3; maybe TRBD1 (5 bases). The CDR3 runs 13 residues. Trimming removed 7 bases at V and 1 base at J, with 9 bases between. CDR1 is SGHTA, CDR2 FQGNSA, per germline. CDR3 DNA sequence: TGTGCCAGCAAAGTAGGGGGCACAGATACGCAGTATTTT. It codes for CASKVGGTDTQYF.

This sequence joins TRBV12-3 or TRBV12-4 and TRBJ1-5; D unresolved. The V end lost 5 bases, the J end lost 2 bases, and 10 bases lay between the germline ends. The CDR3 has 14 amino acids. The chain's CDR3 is CASSRAGGNQPQHF. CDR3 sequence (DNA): TGTGCCAGCAGTAGGGCGGGTGGCAATCAGCCCCAGCATTTT.

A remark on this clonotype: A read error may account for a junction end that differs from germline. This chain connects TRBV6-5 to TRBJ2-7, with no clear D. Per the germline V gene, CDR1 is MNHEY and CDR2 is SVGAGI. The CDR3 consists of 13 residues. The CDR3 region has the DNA TGTGCCATCAGTTGGGGTCGGACCTACGAGCAGTACTTC. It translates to CAISWGRTYEQYF.

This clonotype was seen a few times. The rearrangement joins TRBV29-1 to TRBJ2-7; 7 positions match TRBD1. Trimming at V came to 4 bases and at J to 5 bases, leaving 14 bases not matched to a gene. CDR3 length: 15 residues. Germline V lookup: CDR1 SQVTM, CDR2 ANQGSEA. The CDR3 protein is CSVGTPAGGNHEQYF. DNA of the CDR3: TGCAGCGTTGGGACCCCCGCAGGGGGAAACCACGAGCAGTACTTC.

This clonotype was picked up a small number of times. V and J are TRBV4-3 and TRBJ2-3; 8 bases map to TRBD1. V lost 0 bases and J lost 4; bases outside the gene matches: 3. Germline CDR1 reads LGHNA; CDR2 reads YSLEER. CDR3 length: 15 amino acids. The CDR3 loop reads CASSQDRTGPDTQYF. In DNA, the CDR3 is TGCGCCAGCAGCCAAGACCGGACAGGGCCAGATACGCAGTATTTT.

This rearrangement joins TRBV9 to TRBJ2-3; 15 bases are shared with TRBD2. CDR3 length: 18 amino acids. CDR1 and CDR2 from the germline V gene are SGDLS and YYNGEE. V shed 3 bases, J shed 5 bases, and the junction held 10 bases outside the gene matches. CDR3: CASSDGLAGGQFVDTQYF. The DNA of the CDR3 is TGTGCCAGCAGCGATGGACTAGCGGGGGGGCAGTTTGTAGATACGCAGTATTTT.

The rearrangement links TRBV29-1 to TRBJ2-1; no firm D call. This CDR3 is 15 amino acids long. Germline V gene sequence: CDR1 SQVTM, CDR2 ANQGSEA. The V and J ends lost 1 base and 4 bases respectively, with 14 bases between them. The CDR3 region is CSVEGGRLTYNEQFF. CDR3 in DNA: TGCAGCGTTGAAGGAGGACGTCTAACATACAATGAGCAGTTCTTC.

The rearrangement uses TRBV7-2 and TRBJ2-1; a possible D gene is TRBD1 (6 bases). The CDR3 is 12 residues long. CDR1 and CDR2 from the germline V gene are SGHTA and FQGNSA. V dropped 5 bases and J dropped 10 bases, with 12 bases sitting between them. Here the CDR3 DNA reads TGTGCCAGCAGCGAACAGGGTTGGGAGCAGTTCTTC. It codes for CASSEQGWEQFF.

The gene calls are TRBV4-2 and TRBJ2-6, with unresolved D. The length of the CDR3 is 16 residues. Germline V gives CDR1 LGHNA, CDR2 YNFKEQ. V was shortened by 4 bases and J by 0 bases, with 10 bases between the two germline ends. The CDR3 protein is CASSPSSNSGANVLTF. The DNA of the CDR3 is TGTGCCAGCAGCCCCAGCAGTAACTCTGGGGCCAACGTCCTGACTTTC.

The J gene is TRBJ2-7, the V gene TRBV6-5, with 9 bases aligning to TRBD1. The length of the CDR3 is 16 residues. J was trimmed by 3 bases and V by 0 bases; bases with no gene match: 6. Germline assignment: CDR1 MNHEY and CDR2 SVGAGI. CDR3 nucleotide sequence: TGTGCCAGCAGTTACTCCCCTACAGGGGGCCTCTACGAGCAGTACTTC. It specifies CASSYSPTGGLYEQYF.

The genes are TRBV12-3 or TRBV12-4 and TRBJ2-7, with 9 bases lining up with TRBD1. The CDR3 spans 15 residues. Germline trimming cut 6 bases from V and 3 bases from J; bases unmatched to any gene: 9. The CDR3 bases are TGTGCCAGCAGCCCTTCGGACAGGGGTCTCTACGAGCAGTACTTC. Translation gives CASSPSDRGLYEQYF.

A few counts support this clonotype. The CDR3 region is CASSLGADSSNQPQHF. The CDR3 DNA reads as TGCGCCAGCAGCTTAGGGGCTGACAGTAGCAATCAGCCCCAGCATTTT. The gene calls are TRBV5-1 and TRBJ1-5, with D possibly being TRBD1 (5 bases). Germline V gene sequence: CDR1 SGHRS, CDR2 YFSETQ. This CDR3 has 16 amino acids. V shed 2 bases and J shed 0 bases, with 12 bases lying between them.

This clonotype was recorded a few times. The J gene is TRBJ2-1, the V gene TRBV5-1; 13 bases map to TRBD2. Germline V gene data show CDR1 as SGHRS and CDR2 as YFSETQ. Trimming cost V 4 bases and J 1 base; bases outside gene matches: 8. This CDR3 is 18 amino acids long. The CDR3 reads CASSLFPLAGGSYNEQFF. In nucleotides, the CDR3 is TGCGCCAGCAGCCTTTTCCCACTAGCGGGAGGGTCCTACAATGAGCAGTTCTTC.

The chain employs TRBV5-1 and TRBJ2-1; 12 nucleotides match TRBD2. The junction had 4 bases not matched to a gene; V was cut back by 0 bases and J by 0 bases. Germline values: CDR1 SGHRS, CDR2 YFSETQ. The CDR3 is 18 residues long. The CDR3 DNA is TGCGCCAGCAGCTTGGGACTAGCGGGAGCTTACTCCTACAATGAGCAGTTCTTC. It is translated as CASSLGLAGAYSYNEQFF.

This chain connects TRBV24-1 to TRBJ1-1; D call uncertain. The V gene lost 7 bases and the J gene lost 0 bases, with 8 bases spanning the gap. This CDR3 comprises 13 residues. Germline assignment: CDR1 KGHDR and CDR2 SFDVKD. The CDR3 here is CATRGSMNTEAFF. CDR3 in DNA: TGTGCCACCAGGGGGTCCATGAACACTGAAGCTTTCTTT.

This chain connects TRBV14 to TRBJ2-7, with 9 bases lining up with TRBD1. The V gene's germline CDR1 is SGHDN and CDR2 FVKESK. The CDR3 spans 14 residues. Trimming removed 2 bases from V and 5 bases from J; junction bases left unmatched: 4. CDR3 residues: CASSQWDREHEQYF. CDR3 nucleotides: TGTGCCAGCAGCCAATGGGACAGGGAGCACGAGCAGTACTTC.

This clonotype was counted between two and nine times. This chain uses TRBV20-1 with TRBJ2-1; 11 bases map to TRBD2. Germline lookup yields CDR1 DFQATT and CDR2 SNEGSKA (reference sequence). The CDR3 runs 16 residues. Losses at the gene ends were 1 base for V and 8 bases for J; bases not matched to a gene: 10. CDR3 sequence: CSARGSGRARSDEQFF. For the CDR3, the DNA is TGCAGTGCTAGAGGTAGCGGGAGGGCCAGAAGCGATGAGCAGTTCTTC.

CDR3 in DNA: TGCAGCGCGACACAGGGGGTCGATCAGCCCCAGCATTTT. It is translated as CSATQGVDQPQHF. This chain connects TRBV29-1 to TRBJ1-5; 8 bases map to TRBD1. The CDR3 extends over 13 amino acids. From germline, CDR1 is SQVTM and CDR2 ANQGSEA. J was trimmed by 5 bases and V by 7 bases; bases with no gene match: 7.

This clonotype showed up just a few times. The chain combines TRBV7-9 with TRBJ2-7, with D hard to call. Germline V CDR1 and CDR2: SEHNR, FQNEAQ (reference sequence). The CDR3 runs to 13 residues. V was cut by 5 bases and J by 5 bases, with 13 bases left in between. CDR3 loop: CASSPISVDEQYF. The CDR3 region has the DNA TGTGCCAGCAGCCCCATCTCCGTGGACGAGCAGTACTTC.

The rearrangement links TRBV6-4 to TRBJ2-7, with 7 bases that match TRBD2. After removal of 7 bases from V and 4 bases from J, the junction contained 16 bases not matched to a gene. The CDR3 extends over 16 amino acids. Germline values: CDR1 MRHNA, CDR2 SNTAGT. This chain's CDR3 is CASTTADAGVEYEQYF. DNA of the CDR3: TGTGCCAGCACGACGGCCGATGCGGGAGTGGAATACGAGCAGTACTTC.

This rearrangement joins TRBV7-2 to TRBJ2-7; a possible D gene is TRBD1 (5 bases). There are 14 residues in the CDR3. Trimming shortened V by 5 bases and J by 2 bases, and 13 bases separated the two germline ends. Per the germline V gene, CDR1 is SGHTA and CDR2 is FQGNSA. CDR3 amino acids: CASSPVWGAYEQYF. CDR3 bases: TGTGCCAGCAGCCCGGTCTGGGGCGCCTACGAGCAGTACTTC. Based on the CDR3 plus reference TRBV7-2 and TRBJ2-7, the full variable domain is GAGVSQSPSNKVTEKGKDVELRCDPISGHTALYWYRQSLGQGLEFLIYFQGNSAPDKSGLPSDRFSAERTGGSVSTLTIQRTQQEDSAVYLCASSPVWGAYEQYFGPGTRLTVT.